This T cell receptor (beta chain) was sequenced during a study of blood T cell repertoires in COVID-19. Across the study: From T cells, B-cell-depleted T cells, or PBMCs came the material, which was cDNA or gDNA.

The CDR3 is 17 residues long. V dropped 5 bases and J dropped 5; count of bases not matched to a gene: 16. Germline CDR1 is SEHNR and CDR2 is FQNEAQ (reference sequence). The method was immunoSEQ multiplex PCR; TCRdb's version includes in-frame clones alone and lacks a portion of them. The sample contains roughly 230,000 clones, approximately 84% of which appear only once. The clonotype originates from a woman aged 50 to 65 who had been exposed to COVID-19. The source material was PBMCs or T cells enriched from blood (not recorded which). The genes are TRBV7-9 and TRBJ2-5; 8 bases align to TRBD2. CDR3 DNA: TGTGCCAGCAGCGACAGAACACTCGGACTAGCTGGGGAGACCCAGTACTTC. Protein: CASSDRTLGLAGETQYF.